This entry concerns a single TCR beta chain. TCRdb keeps only in-frame clones here, not all; method: immunoSEQ multiplex PCR. The sample shows almost 350,000 clones, 85% to 90% of them seen only once. This sample stems from a study of blood T cell repertoires in COVID-19. This CDR3 is built from 13 residues. V was pared by 5 bases and J by 9 bases, with 14 bases between. Germline V gene lookup returns CDR1 WNHNN and CDR2 SYGVQD (reference sequence). The source is a young woman who had been exposed to COVID-19. J is TRBJ1-5 and V is TRBV10-1, with a possible D match to TRBD1 (6 bases). Sequencing used PBMCs or T cells enriched from blood (not recorded which). The CDR3 DNA follows: TGCGCCAGCAGTCCGACAGGAGTGGCGCCCCAGCATTTT. This sequence encodes CASSPTGVAPQHF.